One and the same sample provided the 31 T cell receptor beta chains below, sequenced in a study of blood T cell repertoires in COVID-19. Clones were sequenced by immunoSEQ multiplex PCR, and TCRdb holds only the in-frame ones, with some missing. The data show over 250,000 clones, with just under 90% seen just once and 1.9% held by the top ten. The source material was PBMCs or T cells enriched from blood (not recorded which). The receptors here all came from a woman in her sixties who had recovered from COVID-19.

DNA of the CDR3: TGTGCCAGCAGTGAATACAGGGGGCAGTACACTGAAGCTTTCTTT. It codes for CASSEYRGQYTEAFF. V usage is TRBV25-1 and J usage is TRBJ1-1; 8 bases are a match to TRBD1. This CDR3 is built from 15 residues. Trimming cost V 0 bases and J 3 bases; bases outside gene matches: 3. Germline V gives CDR1 MGHDK, CDR2 SYGVNS.

The CDR3 here is CASSIGQSANEKLFF. The DNA of the CDR3 is TGCGCCAGCAGCATCGGACAGTCGGCTAATGAAAAACTGTTTTTT. The chain links TRBV5-1 to TRBJ1-4; tentatively, D is TRBD1 (6 bases). In germline, CDR1 is SGHRS, CDR2 YFSETQ. Deletions cut 4 bases from V and 3 bases from J, with 13 bases between. This CDR3 contains 15 residues.

V and J are TRBV27 and TRBJ2-7; no definite D call. Trimming cost V 2 bases and J 1 base, with 9 bases left between them. Germline-derived CDR1 and CDR2 are MNHEY and SMNVEV (reference sequence). CDR3 length equals 14 residues. The CDR3 coding sequence is TGTGCCAGCAGTTTAATTATCTCGTCCTACGAGCAGTACTTC. This sequence encodes CASSLIISSYEQYF.

The rearrangement links TRBV12-5 to TRBJ2-1; maybe TRBD1 (6 bases). Trimming shortened V by 6 bases and J by 10 bases, and 13 bases separated the two germline ends. CDR1 LGHNT and CDR2 FRNRAP come from the germline V gene. This CDR3 is built from 12 residues. CDR3 sequence: CASGPRTAEQFF. The CDR3 DNA reads TGTGCTAGTGGCCCCAGGACAGCAGAGCAGTTCTTC.

The chain employs TRBV28 and TRBJ2-2, with D tentatively TRBD1 (5 bases). This CDR3 has 14 amino acids. The germline gives CDR1 MDHEN, CDR2 SYDVKM. The V gene lost 4 bases and the J gene lost 1 base, with 7 bases spanning the gap. In DNA form, the CDR3 reads TGTGCCAGCAGTTCCCAGGGGAACACCGGGGAGCTGTTTTTT. Translated, it gives CASSSQGNTGELFF.

This clone was seen only once. The V call is TRBV29-1, the J call TRBJ2-2; perhaps TRBD2 as D (6 bases). The CDR3 consists of 17 residues. V lost 7 bases to trimming and J lost 6 bases, with 27 bases between them. Germline V gene data show CDR1 as SQVTM and CDR2 as ANQGSEA. CDR3 nucleotides: TGCAGCGCCCTTGGGAATCCGGGAGCCCCTATGGCCGGGGAGCTGTTTTTT. Amino acids: CSALGNPGAPMAGELFF.

The chain joins TRBV7-6 to TRBJ2-3; tentatively, D is TRBD1 (6 bases). Trimming pared 0 bases from V and 1 base from J, leaving 11 bases between. CDR1 SGHVS and CDR2 FNYEAQ come from the germline V gene. This CDR3 comprises 16 residues. CDR3 nucleotides: TGTGCCAGCAGCTTAGCGCGGGCAGGGGGCACAGATACGCAGTATTTT. Protein product: CASSLARAGGTDTQYF.

This sequence joins TRBV19 and TRBJ1-2, with D unclear. CDR3 length equals 15 residues. Trimming shortened V by 1 base and J by 6 bases, and 15 bases separated the two germline ends. Germline CDR1 LNHDA, CDR2 SQIVND (reference sequence). The CDR3 protein is CASSIVRSSGDGYTF. The CDR3 region has the DNA TGTGCCAGTAGTATAGTTAGAAGCTCCGGGGATGGCTACACCTTC.

The V gene is TRBV7-9, the J gene TRBJ1-5, with a tentative D call TRBD1 (5 bases). This CDR3 has 15 residues. Between the trimmed V and J ends, which lost 5 bases and 4 bases, there was a span of 15 bases. In germline, CDR1 is SEHNR, CDR2 FQNEAQ (reference sequence). The CDR3 region is CASSRTGGRNQPQHF. The DNA for the CDR3 is TGTGCCAGCAGCCGAACGGGGGGTAGGAATCAGCCCCAGCATTTT.

CDR3 amino acids: CASSFVEAGELFF. Written as DNA, the CDR3 is TGTGCCAGCAGTTTTGTGGAGGCCGGGGAGCTGTTTTTT. The chain uses TRBV12-3 or TRBV12-4 and TRBJ2-2; perhaps TRBD2 as D (5 bases). The CDR3 totals 13 residues. Trimming took 3 bases from V and 6 from J, leaving 8 bases between them.

This clone was detected only a few times. The rearrangement uses TRBV6-5 and TRBJ2-7; 7 positions agree with TRBD2. The CDR3 spans 16 residues. Germline V lookup: CDR1 MNHEY, CDR2 SVGAGI. V lost 0 bases and J lost 0; bases outside the gene matches: 5. The DNA of the CDR3 is TGTGCCAGCAGTTACTCCGCACTAGCGAACTCCTACGAGCAGTACTTC. Protein: CASSYSALANSYEQYF.

The table lists this clone with a count of one. The chain joins TRBV19 to TRBJ2-5, with 7 bases matching TRBD1. Germline-derived CDR1 and CDR2 are LNHDA and SQIVND (reference sequence). The V segment lost 6 bases and the J segment 7 bases; nucleotides outside the gene matches: 11. This CDR3 is 14 amino acids long. The CDR3 sequence is CASSSRQGHRTQYF. The CDR3, as DNA: TGTGCCAGTAGCTCTAGACAGGGCCATAGGACCCAGTACTTC. Using reference TRBV19 and TRBJ2-5 for the parts outside the CDR3, the full variable domain is DGGITQSPKYLFRKEGQNVTLSCEQNLNHDAMYWYRQDPGQGLRLIYYSQIVNDFQKGDIAEGYSVSREKKESFPLTVTSAQKNPTAFYLCASSSRQGHRTQYFGPGTRLLVL.

This clone has more than one count but fewer than ten. The chain links TRBV20-1 to TRBJ2-3; 7 bases are a match to TRBD2. With 3 bases clipped from V and 0 bases from J, the junction kept 9 bases outside the gene matches. CDR3 length equals 16 residues. The germline V gene encodes CDR1 DFQATT and CDR2 SNEGSKA (reference sequence). As DNA, the CDR3 is TGCAGTGCTAGTTGGGCGGGCGGGGGTAGCACAGATACGCAGTATTTT. Translating gives CSASWAGGGSTDTQYF.

Points on this clone: Compared with germline, one end of the junction differs, possibly owing to a read error. The gene calls are TRBV19 and TRBJ1-4; weak D call: TRBD1 (6 bases). Germline V gene sequence: CDR1 LNHDA, CDR2 SQIVND (reference sequence). The CDR3 extends over 15 amino acids. This CDR3 reads CASSPGGYQGGKPSF. The CDR3 region has the DNA TGTGCCAGTAGCCCAGGCGGCTATCAAGGGGGTAAGCCCTCTTTT.

This chain links TRBV4-1 with TRBJ2-7; 8 bases align to TRBD1. The germline V gene encodes CDR1 MGHRA and CDR2 YSYEKL. V dropped 0 bases and J dropped 2; count of bases not matched to a gene: 9. CDR3 length equals 17 residues. This chain's CDR3 is CASSQDLEQGVTYEQYF. The CDR3, as DNA: TGCGCCAGCAGCCAAGACTTGGAACAGGGGGTCACCTACGAGCAGTACTTC.

This clone was seen only once. The V call is TRBV5-1, the J call TRBJ2-3; D gene ambiguous. CDR3 length equals 17 residues. Looked up from germline, CDR1 is SGHRS and CDR2 is YFSETQ. Trimming shortened V by 4 bases and J by 2 bases, and 20 bases separated the two germline ends. CDR3: CASSRALLTQTTDTQYF. CDR3 DNA sequence: TGCGCCAGCAGCCGCGCACTCCTTACACAGACCACAGATACGCAGTATTTT.

This chain uses TRBV5-4 with TRBJ2-5; the D gene is possibly TRBD2 (5 bases). Germline V gene sequence: CDR1 SGHNT, CDR2 YYREEE (reference sequence). V was pared by 3 bases and J by 5 bases, with 23 bases between. CDR3 length equals 17 residues. This CDR3 reads CASSSLSPSIGSETQYF. The DNA for the CDR3 is TGTGCCAGCAGCTCCTTAAGTCCCAGTATTGGGAGCGAGACCCAGTACTTC.

This chain connects TRBV11-2 to TRBJ2-1, with D perhaps TRBD2 (6 bases). The CDR3 is made up of 16 amino acids. V lost 6 bases, J lost 0 bases, and 15 bases lay in between. Germline V CDR1 and CDR2: SGHAT, FQNNGV. The DNA for the CDR3 is TGTGCCAGCAGACGAACTGGGGGAGGCTCCTACAATGAGCAGTTCTTC. It specifies CASRRTGGGSYNEQFF.

The chain couples TRBV6-5 to TRBJ2-4; TRBD1 is a possible D gene (6 bases). CDR3 size: 15 residues. V was cut by 8 bases and J by 0 bases, with 14 bases left in between. The germline V gene has CDR1 MNHEY and CDR2 SVGAGI. The CDR3 sequence is CASGTPQGAKNIQYF. The DNA for the CDR3 is TGTGCCAGCGGAACCCCACAGGGAGCCAAAAACATTCAGTACTTC.

The rearrangement uses TRBV27 and TRBJ2-7; 13 bases map to TRBD2. The CDR3 loop spans 14 amino acids. Germline trimming cut 6 bases from V and 4 bases from J; bases unmatched to any gene: 3. Germline V gene lookup returns CDR1 MNHEY and CDR2 SMNVEV (reference sequence). The CDR3 DNA sequence: TGTGCCAGCAGATGGACTAGCGGGAGTTACGAGCAGTACTTC. Its protein is CASRWTSGSYEQYF.

The rearrangement joins TRBV18 to TRBJ2-2, with 11 bases fitting TRBD1. Germline values: CDR1 KGHSH, CDR2 LQKENI. V lost 8 bases to trimming and J lost 7 bases; unmatched junction nucleotides: 6. The CDR3 has 14 residues. CDR3: CASPGQGAVGELFF. CDR3 sequence (DNA): TGTGCCAGCCCAGGACAGGGGGCTGTCGGGGAGCTGTTTTTT.

The rearrangement uses TRBV19 and TRBJ1-2; tentatively, D is TRBD1 (6 bases). In germline, CDR1 is LNHDA, CDR2 SQIVND (reference sequence). The CDR3 is 11 amino acids. Trimming removed 9 bases from V and 6 bases from J, with 11 bases in between. The CDR3 protein is CASGGGDGYTF. The CDR3 DNA reads TGTGCCAGCGGAGGGGGGGATGGCTACACCTTC.

The genes are TRBV10-3 and TRBJ2-3, with D perhaps matching TRBD2 (5 bases). CDR1 is ENHRY and CDR2 is SYGVKD in the germline V gene. V shed 2 bases and J shed 9 bases, with 9 bases lying between them. The CDR3 is 12 amino acids. In DNA form, the CDR3 reads TGTGCCATCAGTGAGGTTGGGAGCACGCAGTATTTT. Translation gives CAISEVGSTQYF.

This clone appeared a single time. This specimen includes other DNA sequences encoding the same CDR3. The V gene is TRBV28, the J gene TRBJ1-1; a possible D gene is TRBD1 (6 bases). Germline lookup yields CDR1 MDHEN and CDR2 SYDVKM. Between the trimmed V and J ends, which lost 5 bases and 3 bases, there was a span of 10 bases. This CDR3 contains 13 residues. CDR3 coding DNA: TGTGCCAGCAGTCCACAGGGTTACACTGAAGCTTTCTTT. Translating it yields CASSPQGYTEAFF. The entire variable domain, with the rest obtained from reference TRBV28 and TRBJ1-1, is as follows: DVKVTQSSRYLVKRTGEKVFLECVQDMDHENMFWYRQDPGLGLRLIYFSYDVKMKEKGDIPEGYSVSREKKERFSLILESASTNQTSMYLCASSPQGYTEAFFGQGTRLTVV.

V usage is TRBV18 and J usage is TRBJ2-2; unclear D gene. Germline loops: CDR1 KGHSH, CDR2 LQKENI. With 2 bases removed from V and 6 bases from J, the gap between germline ends came to 4 bases. The CDR3 consists of 12 residues. CDR3 sequence: CASSPSAGELFF. The CDR3 bases are TGTGCCAGCTCACCAAGCGCCGGGGAGCTGTTTTTT.

CDR3 loop: CASSAGTGTGEDGYTF. CDR3 DNA: TGCGCCAGCAGCGCAGGGACCGGGACAGGGGAGGATGGCTACACCTTC. The chain carries TRBV5-1 and TRBJ1-2; 10 bases line up with TRBD1. V was pared by 4 bases and J by 6 bases, with 12 bases of the junction left unmatched. This CDR3 is 16 amino acids long. CDR1 SGHRS and CDR2 YFSETQ come from the germline V gene.

The rearrangement joins TRBV11-3 to TRBJ1-5, with a possible D match to TRBD1 (6 bases). CDR1 and CDR2 from the germline V gene are SGHNT and YENEEA. The CDR3 is 13 amino acids. V was cut by 5 bases and J by 10 bases, with 15 bases left in between. CDR3: CASSRNPGDPQHF. DNA of the CDR3: TGTGCCAGCAGCCGGAATCCAGGGGACCCCCAGCATTTT.

This clone has a handful of counts. The chain links TRBV2 to TRBJ2-4; 7 nucleotides agree with TRBD1. From germline, CDR1 is SNHLY and CDR2 FYNNEI. The CDR3 extends over 17 amino acids. With V trimmed by 7 bases and J by 1 base, 13 bases remained unmatched. The CDR3 coding sequence is TGTGCCAGCACCTATACCTGGGACAGAAGGGCCAAAAACATTCAGTACTTC. It specifies CASTYTWDRRAKNIQYF.

The chain recombines TRBV2 with TRBJ1-2; a possible D gene is TRBD1 (6 bases). Trimming removed 11 bases from V and 4 bases from J, with 14 bases in between. Germline CDR1 SNHLY, CDR2 FYNNEI. This CDR3 has 12 amino acids. The CDR3 region has the DNA TGTGCCGGGGCGGACAGTCTCTATGGCTACACCTTC. Its translation: CAGADSLYGYTF. Together with reference TRBV2 and TRBJ1-2, the CDR3 gives the full variable domain: EPEVTQTPSHQVTQMGQEVILRCVPISNHLYFYWYRQILGQKVEFLVSFYNNEISEKSEIFDDQFSVERPDGSNFTLKIRSTKLEDSAMYFCAGADSLYGYTFGSGTRLTVV.

The CDR3 loop reads CASTEGGSYTEAFF. Here the CDR3 DNA reads TGTGCCAGCACCGAAGGGGGTTCATACACTGAAGCTTTCTTT. The J gene is TRBJ1-1, the V gene TRBV6-5; maybe TRBD1 (6 bases). CDR3 length: 14 residues. Trimming shortened V by 7 bases and J by 3 bases, and 15 bases separated the two germline ends. Per germline, CDR1 MNHEY and CDR2 SVGAGI.

This chain uses TRBV14 with TRBJ2-1; the D gene is possibly TRBD2 (5 bases). The CDR3 length is 15 residues. The V and J ends lost 4 bases and 7 bases respectively, with 17 bases between them. Germline values: CDR1 SGHDN, CDR2 FVKESK. CDR3 protein: CASSPWASFKNEQFF. The CDR3 bases are TGTGCCAGCAGCCCCTGGGCTAGCTTTAAGAATGAGCAGTTCTTC.